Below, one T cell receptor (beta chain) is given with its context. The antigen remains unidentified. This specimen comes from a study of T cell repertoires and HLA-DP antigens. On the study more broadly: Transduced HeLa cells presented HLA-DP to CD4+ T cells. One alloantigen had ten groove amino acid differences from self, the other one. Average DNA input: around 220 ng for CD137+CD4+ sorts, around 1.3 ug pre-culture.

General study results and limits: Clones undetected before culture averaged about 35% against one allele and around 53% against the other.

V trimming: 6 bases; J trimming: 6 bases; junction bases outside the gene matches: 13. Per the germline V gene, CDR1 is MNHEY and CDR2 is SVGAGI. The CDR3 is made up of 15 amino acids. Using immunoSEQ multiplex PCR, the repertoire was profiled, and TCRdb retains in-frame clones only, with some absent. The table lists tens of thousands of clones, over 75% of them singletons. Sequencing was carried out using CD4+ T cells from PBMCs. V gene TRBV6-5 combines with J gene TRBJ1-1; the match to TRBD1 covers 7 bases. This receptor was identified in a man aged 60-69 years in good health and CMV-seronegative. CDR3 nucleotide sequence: TGTGCCAGCAGACGCAAAACACAGGGGTGGCCTGAAGCTTTCTTT. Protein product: CASRRKTQGWPEAFF.